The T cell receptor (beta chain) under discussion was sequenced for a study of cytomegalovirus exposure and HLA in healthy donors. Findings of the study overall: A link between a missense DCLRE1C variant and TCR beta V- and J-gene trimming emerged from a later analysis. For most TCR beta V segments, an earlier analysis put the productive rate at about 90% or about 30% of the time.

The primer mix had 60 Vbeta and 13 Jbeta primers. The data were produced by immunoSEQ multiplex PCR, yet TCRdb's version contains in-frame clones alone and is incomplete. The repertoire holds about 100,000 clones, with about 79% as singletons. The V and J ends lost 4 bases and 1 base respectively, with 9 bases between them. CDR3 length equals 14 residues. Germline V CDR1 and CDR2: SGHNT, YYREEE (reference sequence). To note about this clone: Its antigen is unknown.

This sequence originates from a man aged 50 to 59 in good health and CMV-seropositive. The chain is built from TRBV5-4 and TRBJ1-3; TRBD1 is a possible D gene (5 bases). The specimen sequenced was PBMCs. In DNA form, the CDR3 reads TGTGCCAGCAGCACGACAGAATCTGGAAACACCATATATTTT. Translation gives CASSTTESGNTIYF.